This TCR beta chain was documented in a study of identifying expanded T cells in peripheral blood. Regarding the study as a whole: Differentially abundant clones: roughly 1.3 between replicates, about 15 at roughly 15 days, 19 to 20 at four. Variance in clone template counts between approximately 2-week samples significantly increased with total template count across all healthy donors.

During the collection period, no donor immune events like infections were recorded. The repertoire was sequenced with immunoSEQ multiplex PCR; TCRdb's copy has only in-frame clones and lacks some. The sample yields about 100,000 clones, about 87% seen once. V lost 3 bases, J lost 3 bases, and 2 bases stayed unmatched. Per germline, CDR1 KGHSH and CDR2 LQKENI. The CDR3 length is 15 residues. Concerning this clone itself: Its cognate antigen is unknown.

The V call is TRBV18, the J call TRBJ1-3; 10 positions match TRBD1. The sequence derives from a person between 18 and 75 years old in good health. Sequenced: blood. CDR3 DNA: TGTGCCAGCTCACCTCGGGACAGGGGTGGAAACACCATATATTTT. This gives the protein CASSPRDRGGNTIYF.